The sequence of this TCR beta chain was determined in a study of a mutant IDH1 vaccine in newly diagnosed glioma. About the research overall: Across weeks 1, 3, 5, 7, 11, 15, 19 and 23, patients received a vaccination each time, eight in all. The first vaccination came 4-6 weeks after radiotherapy alone, or with temozolomide cycles. Earlier therapy was either radiotherapy, temozolomide, or both, and most got both.

Here immunoSEQ multiplex PCR was the method, and the copy in TCRdb shows in-frame clones only, minus some. The sample lists about 64,000 clones, roughly 85% occurring once. The CDR3 loop spans 14 amino acids. Trimming pared 2 bases from V and 0 bases from J, leaving 8 bases between. Germline CDR1 SSHAT, CDR2 FNYEAQ (reference sequence). Of note for this clone: Its specificity is not known.

The time point: week 23, last vaccination. The content of each vaccine dose was 300 ug of mutant IDH1 20-mer peptide, and topical imiquimod accompanied it. Each tumor in the donors was a new WHO grade 3 or 4 astrocytoma, IDH1-mutant and ATRX-lost. The specimen comprised PBMCs, sampled from a glioma patient whose treatment included an IDH1 peptide vaccine. The gene calls are TRBV7-7 and TRBJ2-7, with D possibly matching TRBD1 (6 bases). This TCR came from a young man with glioma. CDR3 nucleotide sequence: TGTGCCAGCAGCTTAATGACAGGCTCCTACGAGCAGTACTTC. The encoded protein is CASSLMTGSYEQYF.